The 31 T cell receptor beta chains in this list originate from one sample, sequenced in a study of blood T cell repertoires in COVID-19. Some clones are missing from TCRdb's copy, which holds only in-frame ones; the method was immunoSEQ multiplex PCR. The sample lists 35,000 to 45,000 clones, over 65% occurring once. Sequences were obtained from peripheral blood. The source is a man between 60 and 70 years old with active COVID-19.

CDR3 loop: CASGLVDREGHEQYF. The CDR3, as DNA: TGTGCTAGTGGTTTGGTAGACAGGGAAGGGCACGAGCAGTACTTC. V gene TRBV12-5 combines with J gene TRBJ2-7; 7 nucleotides match TRBD1. V lost 0 bases, J lost 5 bases, and 7 bases stayed unmatched. Per the germline V gene, CDR1 is LGHNT and CDR2 is FRNRAP. The CDR3 totals 15 residues.

This clone occurred a few times. The V and J genes are TRBV14 and TRBJ1-2, with D unresolved. The CDR3 is 13 amino acids. Per germline, CDR1 SGHDN and CDR2 FVKESK. V lost 4 bases to trimming and J lost 5 bases, with 11 bases between them. The CDR3 here is CASSRALLYGYTF. Here the CDR3 DNA reads TGTGCCAGCAGCCGCGCGCTCCTTTATGGCTACACCTTC.

This clone was seen a few times. V is TRBV28 and J is TRBJ1-6; maybe TRBD1 (5 bases). The V gene's germline CDR1 is MDHEN and CDR2 SYDVKM. V was cut by 3 bases and J by 9 bases, with 12 bases left in between. CDR3 size: 14 residues. The CDR3 is CASSFRGDSSPLHF. The DNA for the CDR3 is TGTGCCAGCAGTTTTCGGGGGGATAGTTCACCCCTCCACTTT.

The chain combines TRBV19 with TRBJ1-5; tentative D call: TRBD1 (6 bases). CDR3 size: 14 residues. The V and J ends lost 4 bases and 7 bases respectively, with 14 bases between them. Germline CDR1 is LNHDA and CDR2 is SQIVND (reference sequence). The CDR3 bases are TGTGCCAGTAGTACGTTACAGGGTGGGCAGCCCCAGCATTTT. It is translated as CASSTLQGGQPQHF.

Judged by abundance, this clone is medium-sized. This sequence joins TRBV19 and TRBJ2-1; TRBD2 matches at 11 bases. V shed 3 bases, J shed 12 bases, and the junction held 4 bases outside the gene matches. The CDR3 has 13 amino acids. The germline V gene has CDR1 LNHDA and CDR2 SQIVND (reference sequence). The CDR3 is CASSIGLAGGQFF. CDR3 nucleotides: TGTGCCAGTAGTATTGGGCTAGCGGGGGGGCAGTTCTTC.

The chain employs TRBV12-3 or TRBV12-4 and TRBJ1-1; weak D call: TRBD1 (5 bases). CDR3 size: 10 residues. V lost 7 bases and J lost 11, with 11 bases in between. CDR3 residues: CASTGVWAFF. CDR3 in DNA: TGTGCCAGCACGGGGGTCTGGGCTTTCTTT.

CDR3 in DNA: TGTGCCAGCGGTCCTATACAGGGGCGGTATAATTCACCCCTCCACTTT. This encodes CASGPIQGRYNSPLHF. The gene calls are TRBV2 and TRBJ1-6; 7 positions agree with TRBD1. V gave up 8 bases and J gave up 4 bases; unmatched junction bases: 11. The CDR3 runs 16 residues. Germline loops: CDR1 SNHLY, CDR2 FYNNEI. The variable domain in full, with the rest retrieved from reference TRBV2 and TRBJ1-6, is EPEVTQTPSHQVTQMGQEVILRCVPISNHLYFYWYRQILGQKVEFLVSFYNNEISEKSEIFDDQFSVERPDGSNFTLKIRSTKLEDSAMYFCASGPIQGRYNSPLHFGNGTRLTVT.

The chain employs TRBV5-1 and TRBJ1-2, with a weak D call TRBD1 (5 bases). Trimming cost V 4 bases and J 2 bases, with 12 bases left between them. The germline CDR1 and CDR2 sequences are SGHRS and YFSETQ. The CDR3 has 14 amino acids. This CDR3 reads CASSEQTANYGYTF. In DNA, the CDR3 is TGCGCCAGCAGCGAACAGACAGCAAACTATGGCTACACCTTC.

Details on this clone: Sequence at one end of the junction differs from germline and may be a read error. Other DNA sequences in the same sample also yield this CDR3. V and J are TRBV9 and TRBJ1-4; TRBD1 is a possible D gene (5 bases). Germline V CDR1 and CDR2: SGDLS, YYNGEE. The CDR3 contains 15 residues. CDR3 sequence (DNA): TGTGCCAGCAGTGTAGACGAGGAGGGGCATGAAAAACTGTTTTTT. Translating it yields CASSVDEEGHEKLFF. Combining the CDR3 with reference TRBV9 and TRBJ1-4 gives the whole variable domain DSGVTQTPKHLITATGQRVTLRCSPRSGDLSVYWYQQSLDQGLQFLIQYYNGEERAKGNILERFSAQQFPDLHSELNLSSLELGDSALYFCASSVDEEGHEKLFFGSGTQLSVL.

The rearrangement joins TRBV19 to TRBJ1-1; a possible D gene is TRBD1 (6 bases). CDR1 and CDR2 (germline): LNHDA, SQIVND (reference sequence). The CDR3 covers 15 residues. V was pared by 8 bases and J by 5 bases, with 21 bases between. The CDR3 sequence is CASVPGGGARTEAFF. In DNA, the CDR3 is TGTGCCAGTGTACCCGGCGGGGGGGCGCGTACTGAAGCTTTCTTT.

This clone turned up a few times. The chain couples TRBV15 to TRBJ2-1; 11 bases fit TRBD2. The J segment lost 8 bases and the V segment lost 1 base, leaving 7 bases of the junction unmatched. The CDR3 covers 16 residues. Germline V CDR1 and CDR2: LNHNV, YYDKDF (reference sequence). CDR3 nucleotide sequence: TGTGCCACCAGCAGAGCCGGGACTAGCGGTTTCGATGAGCAGTTCTTC. Translation: CATSRAGTSGFDEQFF. The full variable domain, rest sourced from reference TRBV15 and TRBJ2-1, is DAMVIQNPRYQVTQFGKPVTLSCSQTLNHNVMYWYQQKSSQAPKLLFHYYDKDFNNEADTPDNFQSRRPNTSFCFLDIRSPGLGDTAMYLCATSRAGTSGFDEQFFGPGTRLTVL.

This clone was found once. The chain has TRBV11-2 and TRBJ2-7; 8 bases map to TRBD2. With V trimmed by 4 bases and J by 7 bases, 12 bases remained unmatched. CDR1 and CDR2 from the germline V gene are SGHAT and FQNNGV. This CDR3 spans 15 amino acids. The CDR3 here is CASSSLKRELREQYF. In DNA form, the CDR3 reads TGTGCCAGCAGCTCCTTAAAGCGGGAGTTGCGGGAGCAGTACTTC.

There are a few counts of this clone. The V and J genes are TRBV25-1 and TRBJ1-1; TRBD1 matches at 7 bases. The V gene end was trimmed by 3 bases and the J gene end by 11 bases; junction bases not matched to a gene: 6. This CDR3 has 12 amino acids. Germline V gene data show CDR1 as MGHDK and CDR2 as SYGVNS. The CDR3: CASSDGARGAFF. The CDR3 DNA sequence: TGTGCCAGCAGTGATGGCGCCAGGGGGGCTTTCTTT.

This clone was found once. The chain recombines TRBV28 with TRBJ1-2; the match to TRBD1 covers 9 bases. In germline, CDR1 is MDHEN, CDR2 SYDVKM. The CDR3 runs 17 residues. V lost 6 bases and J lost 0; bases outside the gene matches: 11. The CDR3 loop is CASRPGTGTPTNYGYTF. The CDR3 DNA follows: TGTGCCAGCAGACCGGGGACAGGGACTCCGACTAACTATGGCTACACCTTC.

The V gene is TRBV5-6, the J gene TRBJ2-1; 8 nucleotides match TRBD1. This CDR3 is built from 17 residues. V lost 4 bases to trimming and J lost 4 bases; unmatched junction nucleotides: 13. Per germline, CDR1 SGHDT and CDR2 YYEEEE. CDR3 DNA sequence: TGTGCCAGCAGCCAAAATCTCGCACAGGGGGGTTACAATGAGCAGTTCTTC. This sequence encodes CASSQNLAQGGYNEQFF.

Only a few counts were recorded for this clone. The V and J genes are TRBV19 and TRBJ2-7; 9 bases align to TRBD2. This CDR3 is built from 15 residues. Germline CDR1 is LNHDA and CDR2 is SQIVND (reference sequence). The junction had 6 bases not matched to a gene; V was cut back by 1 base and J by 5 bases. CDR3: CASSIGSGRSDEQYF. The DNA for the CDR3 is TGTGCCAGTAGTATAGGGAGCGGGAGGAGCGACGAGCAGTACTTC.

This clone was observed a single time. The V call is TRBV5-5, the J call TRBJ2-5; no clear D gene. CDR1 is SGHKS, CDR2 YYEKEE, per germline (reference sequence). This CDR3 contains 14 residues. Trimming cost V 0 bases and J 5 bases, with 11 bases left between them. The CDR3: CASSLGVVEETQYF. CDR3 coding DNA: TGTGCCAGCAGCTTGGGAGTAGTAGAGGAGACCCAGTACTTC.

The chain has TRBV28 and TRBJ2-3; 14 nucleotides match TRBD2. V dropped 6 bases and J dropped 3; count of bases not matched to a gene: 5. This CDR3 region has 16 residues. Germline assignment: CDR1 MDHEN and CDR2 SYDVKM. In nucleotides, the CDR3 is TGTGCCAGCAGGACTAGCGGGAGGGCCAGGACAGATACGCAGTATTTT. Translation gives CASRTSGRARTDTQYF. Together with reference TRBV28 and TRBJ2-3, the CDR3 gives the full variable domain: DVKVTQSSRYLVKRTGEKVFLECVQDMDHENMFWYRQDPGLGLRLIYFSYDVKMKEKGDIPEGYSVSREKKERFSLILESASTNQTSMYLCASRTSGRARTDTQYFGPGTRLTVL.

In its sample, this clone was seen once. This rearrangement joins TRBV11-2 to TRBJ1-1; TRBD1 is a possible D gene (6 bases). V dropped 3 bases and J dropped 1 base, with 12 bases sitting between them. Germline V lookup: CDR1 SGHAT, CDR2 FQNNGV. The CDR3 totals 15 residues. The CDR3: CASSFGGRGNTEAFF. The CDR3 DNA is TGTGCCAGCAGCTTCGGGGGGCGAGGGAACACTGAAGCTTTCTTT.

J is TRBJ2-2 and V is TRBV25-1, with 9 bases that match TRBD1. After removal of 2 bases from V and 6 bases from J, the junction contained 7 bases not matched to a gene. CDR1 and CDR2 from the germline V gene are MGHDK and SYGVNS. CDR3 length: 16 residues. CDR3 nucleotides: TGTGCCAGCAGTGAACCGGGACAGGGATGGGCCGGGGAGCTGTTTTTT. Protein sequence: CASSEPGQGWAGELFF.

The chain recombines TRBV19 with TRBJ1-6; a weak D match, TRBD1 (5 bases). V was cut by 2 bases and J by 9 bases, with 14 bases left in between. This CDR3 has 15 residues. In germline, CDR1 is LNHDA, CDR2 SQIVND (reference sequence). The CDR3 DNA follows: TGTGCCAGTAGTATACAGGGCGGGGGTTTTTCACCCCTCCACTTT. This sequence encodes CASSIQGGGFSPLHF.

The chain joins TRBV5-1 to TRBJ1-2; the match to TRBD1 covers 11 bases. This CDR3 comprises 14 residues. The junction had 2 bases not matched to a gene; V was cut back by 0 bases and J by 7 bases. Germline assignment: CDR1 SGHRS and CDR2 YFSETQ. CDR3 sequence (DNA): TGCGCCAGCAGCTTGGCAGGGACAGGGGGTGGCTACACCTTC. Translating it yields CASSLAGTGGGYTF.

This rearrangement joins TRBV7-2 to TRBJ2-3, with D possibly TRBD1 on 5 matching bases. The length of the CDR3 is 14 residues. Germline-derived CDR1 and CDR2 are SGHTA and FQGNSA. Trimming removed 2 bases from V and 5 bases from J, with 11 bases in between. CDR3 DNA sequence: TGTGCCAGCAGCTTAAGTCAGGGATTAGATACGCAGTATTTT. Amino acid sequence: CASSLSQGLDTQYF.

This clone was counted a few times. This chain uses TRBV30 with TRBJ1-2, with D tentatively TRBD1 (5 bases). The germline CDR1 and CDR2 sequences are GTSNPN and SVGIG (reference sequence). V shed 0 bases and J shed 7 bases, with 15 bases lying between them. CDR3 length equals 14 residues. CDR3 sequence reads: CAWSVQAGTSGYTF. The CDR3 bases are TGTGCCTGGAGTGTACAGGCAGGCACCTCTGGCTACACCTTC.

The V and J genes are TRBV9 and TRBJ1-4; D remains unclear. CDR1 SGDLS and CDR2 YYNGEE come from the germline V gene. V was shortened by 2 bases and J by 7 bases, with 15 bases between the two germline ends. The CDR3 contains 15 residues. The CDR3, as DNA: TGTGCCAGCAGCGTTCAACCGGGCGCGGGTGAAAAACTGTTTTTT. Encoded protein: CASSVQPGAGEKLFF.

The J gene is TRBJ2-2, the V gene TRBV4-1, with D possibly matching TRBD2 (6 bases). Trimming took off 4 bases at V and 0 bases at J, with 9 bases between the two ends. CDR1 and CDR2 from the germline V gene are MGHRA and YSYEKL. This CDR3 is 15 amino acids long. The CDR3 nucleotides are TGCGCCAGCAGCCCGGGACTCCCGAACACCGGGGAGCTGTTTTTT. Translation gives CASSPGLPNTGELFF.

V is TRBV29-1 and J is TRBJ1-2; TRBD1 agrees at 10 bases. The CDR3 runs to 13 residues. CDR1 SQVTM and CDR2 ANQGSEA come from the germline V gene. Trimming took 6 bases from V and 6 from J; bases not matched to a gene: 7. CDR3 protein: CSVPTGGAHGYTF. CDR3 in DNA: TGCAGCGTCCCGACAGGGGGCGCACATGGCTACACCTTC.

This clone was seen more than once but under ten times. The V and J genes are TRBV28 and TRBJ2-7; D may be TRBD1 (5 bases). V was trimmed by 4 bases and J by 3 bases, leaving 7 bases between them. Per germline, CDR1 MDHEN and CDR2 SYDVKM. The CDR3 runs 12 residues. The CDR3 here is CASSSGYYEQYF. The CDR3 DNA follows: TGTGCCAGCAGTTCAGGGTACTACGAGCAGTACTTC.

The chain links TRBV3-1 (or the pseudogene TRBV3-2) to TRBJ1-4; no definite D call. Trimming removed 1 base from V and 1 base from J, with 4 bases in between. The CDR3 has 14 amino acids. Per the germline V gene, CDR1 is LGHDT and CDR2 is YNNKEL (reference sequence). The CDR3 DNA reads TGTGCCAGCAGCCAAGGAGTAACTAATGAAAAACTGTTTTTT. Encoded protein: CASSQGVTNEKLFF.

Regarding this clone: Other DNA sequences in the same sample also yield this CDR3. The gene calls are TRBV6-5 and TRBJ2-7, with TRBD1 matching over 8 bases. The germline gives CDR1 MNHEY, CDR2 SVGAGI. Losses at the gene ends were 3 bases for V and 4 bases for J; bases not matched to a gene: 2. This CDR3 has 13 residues. The CDR3 DNA reads as TGTGCCAGCAGTTATACAGGGGGGTACGAGCAGTACTTC. Protein: CASSYTGGYEQYF.

The chain carries TRBV25-1 and TRBJ1-5; the match to TRBD1 covers 8 bases. The V gene's germline CDR1 is MGHDK and CDR2 SYGVNS. The CDR3 spans 12 residues. This chain's CDR3 is CSQGASNQPQHF. In nucleotides, the CDR3 is TGTTCCCAGGGGGCTAGCAATCAGCCCCAGCATTTT.